Below, 27 T cell receptor beta chains from the same sample are listed, as sequenced in a study of blood T cell repertoires in COVID-19. Assay: immunoSEQ multiplex PCR; the TCRdb copy retains only in-frame clones and omits some. This sample carries roughly 230,000 clones, 82% of them seen once, and the ten largest clones take approximately 4%. Sequencing input: peripheral blood. The receptor source for this set is a woman aged 80 or older with acute or convalescent COVID-19.

This clone was counted a single time. This chain joins TRBV30 and TRBJ2-7; TRBD2 is a possible D gene (6 bases). The length of the CDR3 is 15 residues. V was cut by 5 bases and J by 5 bases, with 22 bases left in between. Germline V gene lookup returns CDR1 GTSNPN and CDR2 SVGIG (reference sequence). The CDR3 protein is CAWRTGQAGGNEQYF. In nucleotides, the CDR3 is TGTGCCTGGCGTACAGGACAAGCTGGAGGGAACGAGCAGTACTTC.

The rearrangement joins TRBV6-1 to TRBJ1-2; 7 bases fit TRBD1. CDR3 length equals 17 residues. With 4 bases clipped from V and 0 bases from J, the junction kept 11 bases outside the gene matches. Germline assignment: CDR1 MNHNS and CDR2 SASEGT. CDR3 protein: CASSVSGTVSANYGYTF. In DNA, the CDR3 is TGTGCCAGCAGTGTTTCAGGGACAGTAAGCGCTAACTATGGCTACACCTTC.

This chain connects TRBV6-5 to TRBJ1-5; D perhaps matches TRBD1 (6 bases). CDR1 is MNHEY, CDR2 SVGAGI, per germline. This CDR3 spans 14 amino acids. Between the trimmed V and J ends, which lost 7 bases and 7 bases, there was a span of 17 bases. The CDR3 spells CASTRGGAGQPQHF. The CDR3 DNA reads as TGTGCCAGCACCCGAGGGGGGGCGGGACAGCCCCAGCATTTT.

The CDR3 reads CASSLPGGWQETQYF. The CDR3 nucleotides are TGTGCCAGCAGCTTACCGGGGGGGTGGCAAGAGACCCAGTACTTC. The gene calls are TRBV7-2 and TRBJ2-5; TRBD2 aligns across 8 bases. The V gene's germline CDR1 is SGHTA and CDR2 FQGNSA. The CDR3 covers 15 residues. With V trimmed by 2 bases and J by 2 bases, 4 bases remained unmatched.

The chain has TRBV12-3 or TRBV12-4 and TRBJ2-2; tentative D call: TRBD1 (6 bases). V lost 5 bases and J lost 7, with 11 bases in between. The CDR3 totals 13 residues. CDR3 amino acids: CASSTGQIGELFF. In DNA, the CDR3 is TGTGCCAGCAGTACCGGACAGATCGGGGAGCTGTTTTTT.

This chain uses TRBV30 with TRBJ1-1; D is unresolved. V was pared by 5 bases and J by 10 bases, with 14 bases between. The germline CDR1 and CDR2 sequences are GTSNPN and SVGIG (reference sequence). The CDR3 has 11 amino acids. CDR3 amino acids: CAWSRGRVAFF. The CDR3, as DNA: TGTGCCTGGTCTCGCGGGCGGGTAGCTTTCTTT.

This rearrangement joins TRBV11-3 to TRBJ2-7; 9 nucleotides line up with TRBD2. Germline-derived CDR1 and CDR2 are SGHNT and YENEEA. This CDR3 has 14 amino acids. V lost 4 bases to trimming and J lost 8 bases; unmatched junction nucleotides: 9. CDR3: CASSSPGLAGKQYF. DNA for the CDR3: TGTGCCAGCAGCTCCCCGGGACTAGCTGGCAAGCAGTACTTC.

Only a few counts were recorded for this clone. The chain carries TRBV6-2 or TRBV6-3 and TRBJ2-1; perhaps TRBD2 as D (6 bases). The CDR3 is 15 amino acids. From germline, CDR1 is MNHEY and CDR2 SVGEGT. Trimming removed 2 bases at V and 4 bases at J, with 12 bases between. CDR3 DNA: TGTGCCAGCAGTTACGGTAGCGGTTGGTACAATGAGCAGTTCTTC. Translation: CASSYGSGWYNEQFF.

Turning to this clone: Germline and junction disagree at one end, which may indicate a read error. This chain joins TRBV9 and TRBJ1-4; D is unresolved. CDR1 SGDLS and CDR2 YYNGEE come from the germline V gene. This CDR3 comprises 13 residues. CDR3 residues: CVSSVAMNEKLFF. Here the CDR3 DNA reads TGTGTCAGCAGCGTAGCTATGAATGAAAAACTGTTTTTT.

This clone was counted a few times. In DNA, the CDR3 is TGCGCCAGCAGCCCCACTGGGGACAGGGGGTATTCACCCCTCCACTTT. It translates to CASSPTGDRGYSPLHF. This rearrangement joins TRBV5-1 to TRBJ1-6, with 11 bases aligning to TRBD1. The CDR3 contains 16 residues. CDR1 and CDR2 from the germline V gene are SGHRS and YFSETQ. The ends lost 4 bases at V and 8 bases at J; junction bases unmatched: 8.

This sequence joins TRBV24-1 and TRBJ1-2; 8 nucleotides line up with TRBD1. The length of the CDR3 is 14 residues. Per the germline V gene, CDR1 is KGHDR and CDR2 is SFDVKD. With 7 bases clipped from V and 0 bases from J, the junction kept 3 bases outside the gene matches. CDR3 residues: CATRDREANYGYTF. CDR3 sequence (DNA): TGTGCCACCAGGGACAGGGAAGCTAACTATGGCTACACCTTC.

This clone was detected only once. Distinct nucleotide sequences in the sample also encode this CDR3. V and J are TRBV7-2 and TRBJ1-5; perhaps TRBD1 as D (6 bases). This CDR3 is built from 15 residues. Germline loops: CDR1 SGHTA, CDR2 FQGNSA. Trimming left V 2 bases short and J 4 bases short, with 12 bases between. The CDR3 sequence: CASSLSGAGNQPQHF. CDR3 bases: TGTGCCAGCAGCTTATCAGGGGCAGGTAATCAGCCCCAGCATTTT.

CDR3 nucleotide sequence: TGTGCCAGCAGTGAAGATCCAGGAAACACTGAAGCTTTCTTT. As protein: CASSEDPGNTEAFF. This chain connects TRBV6-4 to TRBJ1-1; D is undetermined. The CDR3 covers 14 residues. Germline V gives CDR1 MRHNA, CDR2 SNTAGT. V lost 3 bases to trimming and J lost 2 bases, with 10 bases between them.

The chain employs TRBV6-1 and TRBJ1-4; 7 nucleotides align to TRBD1. Germline assignment: CDR1 MNHNS and CDR2 SASEGT. The CDR3 runs 14 residues. The ends lost 3 bases at V and 8 bases at J; junction bases unmatched: 6. The CDR3 DNA reads as TGTGCCAGCAGTGATGGAAGAGGGGGCGAAAAACTGTTTTTT. Translated, it gives CASSDGRGGEKLFF.

The chain uses TRBV9 and TRBJ1-2; 7 bases are shared with TRBD1. Germline V gives CDR1 SGDLS, CDR2 YYNGEE. CDR3 length equals 14 residues. Trimming removed 0 bases from V and 4 bases from J; junction bases left unmatched: 3. In nucleotides, the CDR3 is TGTGCCAGCAGCGTAGAACAGGGGCCCTATGGCTACACCTTC. Amino acids: CASSVEQGPYGYTF.

The genes are TRBV19 and TRBJ1-4, with TRBD1 identical over 7 bases. The CDR3 is made up of 15 amino acids. Germline CDR1 is LNHDA and CDR2 is SQIVND (reference sequence). Unmatched junction bases numbered 13, after V lost 7 bases and J lost 8 bases. The CDR3 region is CASTLGQAGGEKLFF. The DNA of the CDR3 is TGTGCCAGTACCCTAGGACAGGCCGGCGGGGAAAAACTGTTTTTT.

The chain is built from TRBV4-1 and TRBJ1-2, with D uncertain. This CDR3 comprises 16 residues. V lost 3 bases to trimming and J lost 2 bases, with 16 bases between them. Germline CDR1 reads MGHRA; CDR2 reads YSYEKL. CDR3 DNA: TGCGCCAGCAGCCATGACGGAGTTAGACCAAACTATGGCTACACCTTC. It translates to CASSHDGVRPNYGYTF.

This clone showed up many times. This rearrangement joins TRBV7-2 to TRBJ2-7, with a tentative D call TRBD2 (7 bases). The CDR3 extends over 15 amino acids. V shed 1 base and J shed 4 bases, with 14 bases lying between them. The germline V gene encodes CDR1 SGHTA and CDR2 FQGNSA. Written as DNA, the CDR3 is TGTGCCAGCAGCTTAGGGGACGGGGGGCTGTACGAGCAGTACTTC. This encodes CASSLGDGGLYEQYF. The full variable domain, its missing parts supplied by reference TRBV7-2 and TRBJ2-7, is GAGVSQSPSNKVTEKGKDVELRCDPISGHTALYWYRQSLGQGLEFLIYFQGNSAPDKSGLPSDRFSAERTGGSVSTLTIQRTQQEDSAVYLCASSLGDGGLYEQYFGPGTRLTVT.

This rearrangement joins TRBV5-6 to TRBJ2-3, with D perhaps matching TRBD1 (5 bases). Germline values: CDR1 SGHDT, CDR2 YYEEEE. The CDR3 has 14 amino acids. Trimming left V 0 bases short and J 6 bases short, with 11 bases between. This chain's CDR3 is CASSLEGALDTQYF. The CDR3 bases are TGTGCCAGCAGCTTGGAAGGGGCGCTTGATACGCAGTATTTT.

J is TRBJ1-2 and V is TRBV7-3; D possibly corresponds to TRBD1 (6 bases). The V end lost 5 bases, the J end lost 3 bases, and 16 bases lay between the germline ends. Germline loops: CDR1 SGHTA, CDR2 FQGTGA. CDR3 length: 15 amino acids. In DNA, the CDR3 is TGTGCCAGCAGCCCCCTCGGGGGGGCTGACTATGGCTACACCTTC. Its translation: CASSPLGGADYGYTF.

This rearrangement joins TRBV2 to TRBJ1-1; D gene unclear. The CDR3 has 12 amino acids. Trimming left V 4 bases short and J 6 bases short, with 9 bases between. The germline V gene has CDR1 SNHLY and CDR2 FYNNEI. CDR3 amino acids: CASSAQAAEAFF. CDR3 DNA: TGTGCCAGCAGTGCGCAAGCGGCTGAAGCTTTCTTT.

In DNA, the CDR3 is TGCAGTGCTTTAAAGGGGGAAAAACTGTTTTTT. It codes for CSALKGEKLFF. The chain recombines TRBV20-1 with TRBJ1-4; a possible D gene is TRBD1 (5 bases). Trimming cost V 5 bases and J 8 bases, with 9 bases left between them. The CDR3 contains 11 residues. Germline V gene data show CDR1 as DFQATT and CDR2 as SNEGSKA (reference sequence).

The rearrangement joins TRBV30 to TRBJ1-2, with 8 bases that match TRBD1. The CDR3 has 14 amino acids. After removal of 4 bases from V and 7 bases from J, the junction contained 11 bases not matched to a gene. Germline assignment: CDR1 GTSNPN and CDR2 SVGIG (reference sequence). Here the CDR3 reads CAWNKRQGAFGYTF. In DNA, the CDR3 is TGTGCCTGGAATAAGCGGCAGGGGGCGTTTGGCTACACCTTC.

This clone came up a few times. V is TRBV6-5 and J is TRBJ2-4; D is uncertain. This CDR3 region has 15 residues. Trimming took 4 bases from V and 0 from J, leaving 10 bases between them. The germline CDR1 and CDR2 sequences are MNHEY and SVGAGI. The chain's CDR3 is CASSSESLAKNIQYF. The CDR3 nucleotides are TGTGCCAGCAGTTCTGAGAGTCTAGCCAAAAACATTCAGTACTTC.

The rearrangement uses TRBV5-4 and TRBJ1-6; perhaps TRBD1 as D (5 bases). The V end was cut by 4 bases, the J end by 2 bases, with 10 bases between. This CDR3 is built from 15 residues. Germline-derived CDR1 and CDR2 are SGHNT and YYREEE (reference sequence). CDR3 DNA: TGTGCCAGCAGCGCAGGGAGGGCCTATAATTCACCCCTCCACTTT. Translating it yields CASSAGRAYNSPLHF. Full variable domain (outside the CDR3, taken from reference TRBV5-4 and TRBJ1-6): ETGVTQSPTHLIKTRGQQVTLRCSSQSGHNTVSWYQQALGQGPQFIFQYYREEENGRGNFPPRFSGLQFPNYSSELNVNALELDDSALYLCASSAGRAYNSPLHFGNGTRLTVT.

The chain couples TRBV5-1 to TRBJ2-7; possibly TRBD2 for D (6 bases). This CDR3 is built from 14 residues. Trimming removed 0 bases from V and 7 bases from J, with 14 bases in between. Germline assignment: CDR1 SGHRS and CDR2 YFSETQ. CDR3 nucleotides: TGCGCCAGCAGCTTGGGCGGGGACTCCAGGGAGCAGTACTTC. As protein: CASSLGGDSREQYF.

This clone was observed a handful of times. This chain joins TRBV9 and TRBJ1-2; 7 bases are a match to TRBD1. The CDR3 is 15 residues long. Germline V gives CDR1 SGDLS, CDR2 YYNGEE. The ends lost 4 bases at V and 7 bases at J; junction bases unmatched: 13. DNA of the CDR3: TGTGCCAGCAGCCCGAGGAGTCAGGGGGGTGGTGGCTACACCTTC. Protein product: CASSPRSQGGGGYTF.